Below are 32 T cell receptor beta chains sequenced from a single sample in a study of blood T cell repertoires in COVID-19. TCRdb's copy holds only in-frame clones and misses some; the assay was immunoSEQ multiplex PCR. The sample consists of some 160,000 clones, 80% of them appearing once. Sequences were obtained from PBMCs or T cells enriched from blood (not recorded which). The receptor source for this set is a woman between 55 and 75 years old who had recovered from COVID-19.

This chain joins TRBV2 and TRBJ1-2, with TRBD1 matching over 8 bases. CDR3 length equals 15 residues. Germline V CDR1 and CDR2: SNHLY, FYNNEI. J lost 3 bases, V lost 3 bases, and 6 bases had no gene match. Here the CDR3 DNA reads TGTGCCAGCAGTGATATTGTACAGGGGGACTATGGCTACACCTTC. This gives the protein CASSDIVQGDYGYTF.

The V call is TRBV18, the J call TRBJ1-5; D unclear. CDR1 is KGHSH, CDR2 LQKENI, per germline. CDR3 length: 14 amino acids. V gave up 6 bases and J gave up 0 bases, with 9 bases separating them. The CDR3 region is CASSPDYSNQPQHF. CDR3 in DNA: TGTGCCAGCTCTCCTGACTATAGCAATCAGCCCCAGCATTTT.

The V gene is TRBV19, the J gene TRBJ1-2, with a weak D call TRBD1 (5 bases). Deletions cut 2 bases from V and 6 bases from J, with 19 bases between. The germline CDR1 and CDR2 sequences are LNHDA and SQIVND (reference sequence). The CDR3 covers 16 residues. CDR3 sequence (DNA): TGTGCCAGTAGTATATCAGGGACTGAACCCGTCCATGGCTACACCTTC. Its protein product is CASSISGTEPVHGYTF. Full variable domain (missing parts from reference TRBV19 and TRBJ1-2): DGGITQSPKYLFRKEGQNVTLSCEQNLNHDAMYWYRQDPGQGLRLIYYSQIVNDFQKGDIAEGYSVSREKKESFPLTVTSAQKNPTAFYLCASSISGTEPVHGYTFGSGTRLTVV.

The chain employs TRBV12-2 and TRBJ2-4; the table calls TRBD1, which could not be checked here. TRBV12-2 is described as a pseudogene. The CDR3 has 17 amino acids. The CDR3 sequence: CASRFENRGTAKNIQYF. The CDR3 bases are TGTGCAAGTCGCTTCGAAAACAGGGGAACAGCCAAAAACATTCAGTACTTC.

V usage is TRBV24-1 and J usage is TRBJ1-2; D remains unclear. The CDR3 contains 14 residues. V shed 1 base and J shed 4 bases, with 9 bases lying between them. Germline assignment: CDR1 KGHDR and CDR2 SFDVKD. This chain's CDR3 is CATSDLTAPYGYTF. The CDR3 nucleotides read TGTGCCACCAGTGATTTAACAGCTCCCTATGGCTACACCTTC.

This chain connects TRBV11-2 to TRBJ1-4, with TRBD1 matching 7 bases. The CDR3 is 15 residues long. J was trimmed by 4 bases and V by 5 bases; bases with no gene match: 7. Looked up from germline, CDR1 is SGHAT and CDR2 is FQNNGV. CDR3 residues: CASSVRTGVNEKLFF. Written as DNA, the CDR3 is TGTGCCAGCAGCGTACGGACAGGCGTTAATGAAAAACTGTTTTTT.

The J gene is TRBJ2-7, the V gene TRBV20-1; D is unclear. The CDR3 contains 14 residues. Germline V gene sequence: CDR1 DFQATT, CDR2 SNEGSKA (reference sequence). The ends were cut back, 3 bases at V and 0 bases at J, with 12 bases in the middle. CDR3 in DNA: TGCAGTGCTAGTTCCCCTTCTAGCTCCTACGAGCAGTACTTC. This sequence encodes CSASSPSSSYEQYF.

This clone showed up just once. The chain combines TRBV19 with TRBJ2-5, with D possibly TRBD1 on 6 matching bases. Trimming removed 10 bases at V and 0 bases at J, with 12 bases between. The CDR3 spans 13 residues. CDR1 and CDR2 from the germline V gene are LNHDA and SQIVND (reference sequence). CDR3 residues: CATRTDYQETQYF. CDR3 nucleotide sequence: TGTGCCACCCGGACAGACTACCAAGAGACCCAGTACTTC.

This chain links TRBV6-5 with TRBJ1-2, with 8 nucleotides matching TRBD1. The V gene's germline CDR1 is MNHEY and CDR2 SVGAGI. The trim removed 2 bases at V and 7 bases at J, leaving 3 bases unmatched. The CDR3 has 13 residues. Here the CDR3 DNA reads TGTGCCAGCAGTTACCTGACAGGGGTTGGCTACACCTTC. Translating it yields CASSYLTGVGYTF.

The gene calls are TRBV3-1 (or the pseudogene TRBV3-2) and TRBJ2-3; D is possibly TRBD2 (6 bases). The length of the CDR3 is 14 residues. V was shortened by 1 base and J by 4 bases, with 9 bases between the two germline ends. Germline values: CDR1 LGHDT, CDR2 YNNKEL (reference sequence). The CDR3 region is CASSQGSGSDTQYF. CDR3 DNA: TGTGCCAGCAGCCAAGGTAGCGGTTCAGATACGCAGTATTTT.

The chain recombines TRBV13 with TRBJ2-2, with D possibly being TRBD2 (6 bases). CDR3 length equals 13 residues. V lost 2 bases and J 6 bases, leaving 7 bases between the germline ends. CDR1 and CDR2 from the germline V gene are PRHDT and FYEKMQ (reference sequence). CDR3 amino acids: CASSLPGAGELFF. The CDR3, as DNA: TGTGCCAGCAGCTTACCGGGGGCCGGGGAGCTGTTTTTT.

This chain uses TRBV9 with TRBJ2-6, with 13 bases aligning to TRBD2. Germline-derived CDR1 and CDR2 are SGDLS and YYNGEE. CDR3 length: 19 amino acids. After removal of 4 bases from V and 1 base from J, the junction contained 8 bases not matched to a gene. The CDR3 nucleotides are TGTGCCAGCAGCTCCCCTACTAGCGGGGGGGCGTCTGGGGCCAACGTCCTGACTTTC. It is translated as CASSSPTSGGASGANVLTF.

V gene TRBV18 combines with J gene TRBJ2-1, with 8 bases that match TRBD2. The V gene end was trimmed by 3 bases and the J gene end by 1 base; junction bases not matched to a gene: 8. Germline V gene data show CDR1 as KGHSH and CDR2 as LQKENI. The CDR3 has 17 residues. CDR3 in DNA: TGTGCCAGCTCACCCGTCGGGGGGGGAGGTTCCTACAATGAGCAGTTCTTC. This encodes CASSPVGGGGSYNEQFF.

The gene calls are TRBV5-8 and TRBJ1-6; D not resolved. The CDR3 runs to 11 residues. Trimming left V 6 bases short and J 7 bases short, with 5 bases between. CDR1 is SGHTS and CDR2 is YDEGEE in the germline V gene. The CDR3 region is CASNRNSPLHF. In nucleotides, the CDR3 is TGTGCCAGCAACCGGAATTCACCCCTCCACTTT.

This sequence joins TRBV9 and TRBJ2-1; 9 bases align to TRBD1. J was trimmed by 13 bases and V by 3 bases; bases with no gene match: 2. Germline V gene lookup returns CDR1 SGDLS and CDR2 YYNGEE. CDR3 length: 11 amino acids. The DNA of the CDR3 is TGTGCCAGCAGCGCGGACAGGGGTCAGTTCTTC. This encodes CASSADRGQFF.

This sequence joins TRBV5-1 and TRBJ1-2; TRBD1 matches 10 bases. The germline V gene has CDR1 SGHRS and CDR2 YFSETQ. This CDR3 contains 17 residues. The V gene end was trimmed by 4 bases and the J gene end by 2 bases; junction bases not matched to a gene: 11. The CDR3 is CASSLLGQGTINYGYTF. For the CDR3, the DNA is TGCGCCAGCAGCCTGCTGGGACAGGGGACCATAAACTATGGCTACACCTTC.

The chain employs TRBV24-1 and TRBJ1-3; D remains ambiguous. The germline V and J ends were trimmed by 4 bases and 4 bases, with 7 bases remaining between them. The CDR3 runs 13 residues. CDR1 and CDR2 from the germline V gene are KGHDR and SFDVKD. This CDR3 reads CATSESGGNTIYF. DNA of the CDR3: TGTGCCACCAGTGAATCGGGAGGAAACACCATATATTTT.

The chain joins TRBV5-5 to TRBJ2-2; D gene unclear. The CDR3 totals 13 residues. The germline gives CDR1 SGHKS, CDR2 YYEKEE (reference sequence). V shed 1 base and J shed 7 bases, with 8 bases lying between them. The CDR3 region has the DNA TGTGCCAGCAGCTTGTGGCTCGTCGGGGAGCTGTTTTTT. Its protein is CASSLWLVGELFF.

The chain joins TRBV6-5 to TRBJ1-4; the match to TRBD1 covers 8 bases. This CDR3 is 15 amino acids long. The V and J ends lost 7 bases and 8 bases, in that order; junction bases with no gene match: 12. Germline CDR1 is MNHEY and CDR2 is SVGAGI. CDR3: CASISYDRGGEKLFF. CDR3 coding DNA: TGTGCCAGCATCTCCTACGACAGGGGTGGAGAAAAACTGTTTTTT.

CDR3 sequence (DNA): TGTGCCAGTAGTACCGCGAGACTAGCGGGTGGTGAGACCCAGTACTTC. It translates to CASSTARLAGGETQYF. The chain couples TRBV19 to TRBJ2-5, with 10 bases lining up with TRBD2. Germline V lookup: CDR1 LNHDA, CDR2 SQIVND (reference sequence). Trimming removed 4 bases from V and 5 bases from J; junction bases left unmatched: 10. The CDR3 runs 16 residues.

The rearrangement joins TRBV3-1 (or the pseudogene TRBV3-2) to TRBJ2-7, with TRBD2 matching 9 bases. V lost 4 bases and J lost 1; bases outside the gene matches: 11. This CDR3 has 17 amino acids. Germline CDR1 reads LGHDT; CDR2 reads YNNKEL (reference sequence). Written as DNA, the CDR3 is TGTGCCAGCAGCCCTCATAGGGCGGGGGGGATTTCCTACGAGCAGTACTTC. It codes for CASSPHRAGGISYEQYF.

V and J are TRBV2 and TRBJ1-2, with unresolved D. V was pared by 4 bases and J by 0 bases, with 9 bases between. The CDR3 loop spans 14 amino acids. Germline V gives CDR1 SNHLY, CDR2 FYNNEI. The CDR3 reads CASSAEVANYGYTF. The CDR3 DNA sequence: TGTGCCAGCAGTGCTGAGGTAGCTAACTATGGCTACACCTTC.

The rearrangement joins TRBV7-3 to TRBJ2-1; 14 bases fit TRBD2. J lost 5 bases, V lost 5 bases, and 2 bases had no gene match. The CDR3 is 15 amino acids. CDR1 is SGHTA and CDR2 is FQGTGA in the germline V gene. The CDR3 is CASSRTSGGNNEQFF. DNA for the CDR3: TGTGCCAGCAGCAGGACTAGCGGGGGGAACAATGAGCAGTTCTTC.

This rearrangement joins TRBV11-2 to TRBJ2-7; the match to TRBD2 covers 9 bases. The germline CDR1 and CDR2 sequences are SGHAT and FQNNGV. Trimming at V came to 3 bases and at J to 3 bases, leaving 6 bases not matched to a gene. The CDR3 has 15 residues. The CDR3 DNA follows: TGTGCCAGCAGCTTTAGAGCGGGAGGTTTCTACGAGCAGTACTTC. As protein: CASSFRAGGFYEQYF.

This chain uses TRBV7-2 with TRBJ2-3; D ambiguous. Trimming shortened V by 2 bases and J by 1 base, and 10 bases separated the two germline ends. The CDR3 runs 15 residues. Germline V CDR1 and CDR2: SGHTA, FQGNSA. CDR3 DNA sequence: TGTGCCAGCAGCTTACGGGTCCTCCGCACAGATACGCAGTATTTT. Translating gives CASSLRVLRTDTQYF. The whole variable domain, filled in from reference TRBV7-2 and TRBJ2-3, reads GAGVSQSPSNKVTEKGKDVELRCDPISGHTALYWYRQSLGQGLEFLIYFQGNSAPDKSGLPSDRFSAERTGGSVSTLTIQRTQQEDSAVYLCASSLRVLRTDTQYFGPGTRLTVL.

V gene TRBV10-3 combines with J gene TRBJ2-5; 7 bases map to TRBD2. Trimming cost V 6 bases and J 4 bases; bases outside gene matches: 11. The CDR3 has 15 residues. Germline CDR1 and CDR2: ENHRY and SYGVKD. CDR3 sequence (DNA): TGTGCCATCAGGAGCGGGGATGGAAGAGGAGAGACCCAGTACTTC. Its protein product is CAIRSGDGRGETQYF.

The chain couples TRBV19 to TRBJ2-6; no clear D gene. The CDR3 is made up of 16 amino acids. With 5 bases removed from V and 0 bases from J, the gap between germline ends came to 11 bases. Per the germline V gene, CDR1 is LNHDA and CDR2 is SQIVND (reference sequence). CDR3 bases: TGTGCCAGTAGTGGTATAGCTCGCTCTGGGGCCAACGTCCTGACTTTC. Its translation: CASSGIARSGANVLTF. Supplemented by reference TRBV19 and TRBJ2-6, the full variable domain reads DGGITQSPKYLFRKEGQNVTLSCEQNLNHDAMYWYRQDPGQGLRLIYYSQIVNDFQKGDIAEGYSVSREKKESFPLTVTSAQKNPTAFYLCASSGIARSGANVLTFGAGSRLTVL.

CDR3 residues: CASSLTRVITDEKLFF. The CDR3 region has the DNA TGTGCCAGCAGCTTAACGCGGGTAATCACCGACGAAAAACTGTTTTTT. The rearrangement joins TRBV7-3 to TRBJ1-4; D remains ambiguous. This CDR3 comprises 16 residues. Trimming removed 0 bases from V and 8 bases from J, with 16 bases in between. Per germline, CDR1 SGHTA and CDR2 FQGTGA.

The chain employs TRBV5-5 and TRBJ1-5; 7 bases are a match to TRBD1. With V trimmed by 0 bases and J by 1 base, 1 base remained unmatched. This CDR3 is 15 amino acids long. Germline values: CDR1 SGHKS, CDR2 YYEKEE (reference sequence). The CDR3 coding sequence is TGTGCCAGCAGCTTGGAACAGGGGAGCAATCAGCCCCAGCATTTT. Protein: CASSLEQGSNQPQHF.

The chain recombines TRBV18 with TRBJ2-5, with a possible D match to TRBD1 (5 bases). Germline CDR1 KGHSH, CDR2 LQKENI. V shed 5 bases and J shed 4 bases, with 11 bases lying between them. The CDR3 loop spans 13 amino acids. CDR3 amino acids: CASSSQGGETQYF. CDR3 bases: TGTGCCAGCTCATCGCAGGGCGGAGAGACCCAGTACTTC.

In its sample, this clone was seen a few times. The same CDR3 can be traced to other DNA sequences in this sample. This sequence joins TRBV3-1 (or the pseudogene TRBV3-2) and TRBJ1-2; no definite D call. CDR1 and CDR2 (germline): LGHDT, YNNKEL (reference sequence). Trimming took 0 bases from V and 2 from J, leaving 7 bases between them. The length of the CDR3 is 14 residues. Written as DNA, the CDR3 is TGTGCCAGCAGCCAAGACGGCGGCAACTATGGCTACACCTTC. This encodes CASSQDGGNYGYTF.

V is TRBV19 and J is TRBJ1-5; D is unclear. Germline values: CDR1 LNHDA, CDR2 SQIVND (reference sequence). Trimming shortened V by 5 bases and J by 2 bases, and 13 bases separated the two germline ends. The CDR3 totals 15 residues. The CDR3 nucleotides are TGTGCCAGTAGTCCAGATTCGCGGGGCAATCAGCCCCAGCATTTT. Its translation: CASSPDSRGNQPQHF. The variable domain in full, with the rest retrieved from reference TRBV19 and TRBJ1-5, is DGGITQSPKYLFRKEGQNVTLSCEQNLNHDAMYWYRQDPGQGLRLIYYSQIVNDFQKGDIAEGYSVSREKKESFPLTVTSAQKNPTAFYLCASSPDSRGNQPQHFGDGTRLSIL.